The entry below gives a single T cell receptor (beta chain) sequence along with its context. As yet, its antigen is unknown. The CDR3 totals 17 residues. Germline lookup yields CDR1 SGHDT and CDR2 YYEEEE. J lost 4 bases, V lost 1 base, and 6 bases had no gene match. In the PCR, 60 Vbeta and 13 Jbeta primers were used. Clones were sequenced by immunoSEQ multiplex PCR, and TCRdb holds only the in-frame ones, with some missing. Counted here are roughly 120,000 clones, 73% occurring once; the ten biggest clones make up about 4.3%. This entry belongs to a study of cytomegalovirus exposure and HLA in healthy donors. Whole-study results and caveats: Most sequenced TCRs were rare (though some public TCRs occurred in many donors).

The specimen was PBMCs. V and J are TRBV5-6 and TRBJ2-5, with 14 positions matching TRBD2. This sequence originates from a man in his 60s in good health and CMV-seropositive. The CDR3 DNA is TGTGCCAGCAGCTTGAGACTAGCGGGGGGGCAGACAGAGACCCAGTACTTC. Its translation is CASSLRLAGGQTETQYF.